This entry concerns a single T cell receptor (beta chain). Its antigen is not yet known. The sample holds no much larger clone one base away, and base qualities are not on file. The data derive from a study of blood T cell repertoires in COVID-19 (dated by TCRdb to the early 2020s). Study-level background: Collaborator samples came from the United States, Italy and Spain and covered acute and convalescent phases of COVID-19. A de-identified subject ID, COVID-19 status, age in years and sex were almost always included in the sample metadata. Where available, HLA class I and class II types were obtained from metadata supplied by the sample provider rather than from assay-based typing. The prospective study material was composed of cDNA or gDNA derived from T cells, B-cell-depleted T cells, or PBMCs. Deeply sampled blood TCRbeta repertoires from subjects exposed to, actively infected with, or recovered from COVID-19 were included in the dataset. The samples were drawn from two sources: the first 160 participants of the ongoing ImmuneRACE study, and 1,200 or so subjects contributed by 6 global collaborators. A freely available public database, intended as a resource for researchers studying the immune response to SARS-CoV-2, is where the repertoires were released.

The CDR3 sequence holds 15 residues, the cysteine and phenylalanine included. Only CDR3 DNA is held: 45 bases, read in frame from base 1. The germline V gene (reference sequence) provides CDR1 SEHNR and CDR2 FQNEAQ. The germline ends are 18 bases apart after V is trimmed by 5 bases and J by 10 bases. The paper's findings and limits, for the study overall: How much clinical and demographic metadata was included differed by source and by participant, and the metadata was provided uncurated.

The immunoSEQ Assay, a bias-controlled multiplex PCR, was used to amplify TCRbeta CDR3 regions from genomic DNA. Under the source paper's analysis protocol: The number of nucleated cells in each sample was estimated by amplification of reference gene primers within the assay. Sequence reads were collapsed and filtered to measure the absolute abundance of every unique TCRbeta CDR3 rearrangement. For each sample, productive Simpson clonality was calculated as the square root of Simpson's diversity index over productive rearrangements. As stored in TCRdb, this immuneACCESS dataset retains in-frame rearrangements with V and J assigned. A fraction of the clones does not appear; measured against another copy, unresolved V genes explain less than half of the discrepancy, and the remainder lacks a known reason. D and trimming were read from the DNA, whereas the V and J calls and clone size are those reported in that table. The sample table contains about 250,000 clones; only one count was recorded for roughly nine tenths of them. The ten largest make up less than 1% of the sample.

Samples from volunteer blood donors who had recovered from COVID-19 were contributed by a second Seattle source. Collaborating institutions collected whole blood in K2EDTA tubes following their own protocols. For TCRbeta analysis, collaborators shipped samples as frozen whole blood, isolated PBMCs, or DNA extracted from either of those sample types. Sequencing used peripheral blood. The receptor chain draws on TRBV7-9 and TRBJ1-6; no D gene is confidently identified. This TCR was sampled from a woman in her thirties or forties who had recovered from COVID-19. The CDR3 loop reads CASSDGSSRRSPLHF. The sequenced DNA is TGTGCCAGCAGCGATGGAAGTTCGAGGAGATCACCCCTCCACTTT.